A selection of T cell receptor beta chains follows, all from one sample in a study of CD4+ T cells in melanoma. TCRdb keeps only in-frame clones here, not all; method: immunoSEQ multiplex PCR. The data contain approximately 19,000 clones, around 80% of them singletons. The receptors here all came from a human donor with melanoma. Both conserved end residues are part of each CDR3. Fields, in order: J gene, V gene, D gene, clone size, CDR3 protein, CDR3 DNA. D genes are given only for firm matches. Clone size appears in some rows only: once, few, many, or a class for an expanded clone.

>TRBJ2-2|TRBV5-1|TRBD1|few
CASSRTTGIVGELFF
TGCGCCAGCAGCCGGACGACAGGGATCGTCGGGGAGCTGTTTTTT
>TRBJ1-1|TRBV29-1|.|medium-sized
CSVAGVSLNTEAFF
TGCAGCGTTGCGGGCGTCTCCTTGAACACTGAAGCTTTCTTT
>TRBJ2-7|TRBV11-2|TRBD1|.
CASSRRGQGANEQYF
TGTGCCAGCAGCCGCCGGGGACAGGGGGCAAACGAGCAGTACTTC
>TRBJ2-3|TRBV4-1|TRBD1|.
CASSQDRGLTDTQYF
TGCGCCAGCAGCCAAGATAGGGGGCTCACAGATACGCAGTATTTT
>TRBJ2-1|TRBV7-7|.|.
CASSLGRSYNEQFF
TGTGCTAGCAGCTTGGGCAGATCCTACAATGAGCAGTTCTTC
>TRBJ1-5|TRBV2|TRBD1|once
CASSRDRAYEFQPQHF
TGTGCCAGCAGCCGGGACAGGGCTTATGAATTCCAGCCCCAGCATTTT
>TRBJ2-3|TRBV9|TRBD2|.
CASSPAGGRADTQYF
TGTGCCAGCAGCCCAGCGGGGGGTCGTGCGGATACGCAGTATTTT
>TRBJ2-2|TRBV5-1|.|few
CASSSTRTNTGELFF
TGCGCCAGCAGCTCCACTCGAACGAACACCGGGGAGCTGTTTTTT
>TRBJ2-1|TRBV15|.|once
CATSEPGTGGNEQFF
TGTGCCACCTCGGAACCCGGGACTGGGGGCAATGAGCAGTTCTTC
>TRBJ2-7|TRBV29-1|.|.
CSVEKTRGDEQYF
TGCAGCGTTGAGAAAACGAGAGGGGACGAGCAGTACTTC
>TRBJ2-7|TRBV5-4|TRBD1|.
CASSQGQGAQGEQYF
TGTGCCAGCAGCCAAGGACAGGGGGCCCAGGGCGAGCAGTACTTC
>TRBJ2-1|TRBV10-1|.|.
CASSDGSREQFF
TGCGCCAGCAGTGATGGGTCGAGGGAGCAGTTCTTC
>TRBJ2-6|TRBV30|.|.
CAWSVRAWVSGANVLTF
TGTGCCTGGAGTGTAAGGGCATGGGTATCTGGGGCCAACGTCCTGACTTTC
>TRBJ2-3|TRBV7-9|.|.
CASSLVSTDTQYF
TGTGCCAGCAGCTTAGTAAGCACAGATACGCAGTATTTT
>TRBJ2-5|TRBV5-1|.|.
CASSLGVQETQYF
TGCGCCAGCAGCTTGGGCGTCCAAGAGACCCAGTACTTC
>TRBJ2-5|TRBV7-2|.|.
CASSSRSSGAYETQYF
TGTGCCAGCAGCTCGCGTAGTTCGGGGGCCTATGAGACCCAGTACTTC
>TRBJ2-3|TRBV4-1|.|.
CASSLLDLEEDTQYF
TGCGCCAGCAGCCTCTTGGACCTGGAGGAAGATACGCAGTATTTT
>TRBJ1-2|TRBV11-2|.|few
CASSLTQGLGTF
TGTGCCAGCAGCTTAACTCAGGGGCTCGGCACCTTC
>TRBJ2-3|TRBV11-2|.|.
CASSRNSPDTQYF
TGTGCCAGCAGCCGCAACAGTCCAGATACGCAGTATTTT
>TRBJ1-5|TRBV6-5|.|.
CASSYSGGGNQPQHF
TGTGCCAGCAGTTACTCCGGAGGGGGCAATCAGCCCCAGCATTTT
>TRBJ2-1|TRBV7-3|TRBD2|.
CASSLIAGGLYEQFF
TGTGCCAGCAGCTTAATAGCGGGGGGGCTGTATGAGCAGTTCTTC